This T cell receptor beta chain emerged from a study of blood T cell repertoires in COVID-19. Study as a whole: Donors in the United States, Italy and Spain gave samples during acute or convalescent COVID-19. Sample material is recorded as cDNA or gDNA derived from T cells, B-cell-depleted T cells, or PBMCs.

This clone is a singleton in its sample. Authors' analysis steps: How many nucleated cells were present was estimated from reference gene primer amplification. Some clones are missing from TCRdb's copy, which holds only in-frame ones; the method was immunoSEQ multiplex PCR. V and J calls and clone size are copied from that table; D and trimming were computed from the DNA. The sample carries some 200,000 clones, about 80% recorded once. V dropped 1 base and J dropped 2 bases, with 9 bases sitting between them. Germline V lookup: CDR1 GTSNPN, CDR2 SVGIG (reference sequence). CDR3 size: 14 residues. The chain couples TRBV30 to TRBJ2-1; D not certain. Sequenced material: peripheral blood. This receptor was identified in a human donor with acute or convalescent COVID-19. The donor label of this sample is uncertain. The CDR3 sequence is CAWSGRGPYNEQFF. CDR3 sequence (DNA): TGTGCCTGGAGTGGACGTGGGCCCTACAATGAGCAGTTCTTC.